These 20 T cell receptor beta chains were all obtained from the same sample, sequenced in a study of T cells in Graves' hyperthyroidism and ophthalmopathy. It was RNA transcripts that yielded the amplified TCR beta CDR3 regions. HTBI primers were employed in a first-round RT-PCR of the TCR CDR3. TCRdb used MiXCR to reprocess the multiplex PCR reads, holding one entry per CDR3 protein. The table records fewer than 450,000 distinct CDR3 sequences, 12% to 15% of them present only once. Source material: blood. The receptors come from a woman aged 60-75 years with Graves' ophthalmopathy.

The sample holds many counts of this clonotype. The chain couples TRBV12-3 or TRBV12-4 to TRBJ2-7; tentative D call: TRBD1 (6 bases). V was pared by 5 bases and J by 0 bases, with 14 bases between. This CDR3 is 15 amino acids long. The CDR3 reads CASSGQRSPSYEQYF. The DNA for the CDR3 is TGTGCCAGCAGTGGACAGAGGTCCCCCTCCTACGAGCAGTACTTC.

At least ten counts were recorded for this clonotype. One base away lies a much larger clone, so this may be a sequencing read error. The chain is built from TRBV12-3 or TRBV12-4 and TRBJ2-7; D tentatively fits TRBD1 or TRBD2 (5 bases each). The length of the CDR3 is 14 residues. V lost 7 bases and J lost 4, with 17 bases in between. The CDR3 here is CASKGTGKEYEQYF. Here the CDR3 DNA reads TGTGCCAGCAAGGGGACGGGAAAGGAGTACGAGCAGTACTTC.

A note on this clonotype: Since a much larger clone is just one base distant, this may be a read error. The V and J genes are TRBV29-1 and TRBJ2-7; D is possibly TRBD1 (6 bases). CDR3 size: 15 residues. The V end was cut by 6 bases, the J end by 4 bases, with 22 bases between. Germline V gives CDR1 SQVTM, CDR2 ANQGSEA. The CDR3 DNA is TGCAGCGTCCGCCCCGACAGGCCACCTGGGTACGAGCAGTACTTC. Protein sequence: CSVRPDRPPGYEQYF.

This clonotype showed up just a few times. V usage is TRBV18 and J usage is TRBJ2-2; TRBD1 matches 7 bases. This CDR3 has 14 residues. The germline V gene has CDR1 KGHSH and CDR2 LQKENI. With V trimmed by 2 bases and J by 6 bases, 3 bases remained unmatched. The DNA of the CDR3 is TGTGCCAGCTCACCAGAACAGGGGTCCGGGGAGCTGTTTTTT. The encoded protein is CASSPEQGSGELFF.

This clonotype was observed at least ten times. The V and J genes are TRBV7-8 and TRBJ2-5; maybe TRBD1 (6 bases). Germline assignment: CDR1 SGHVS and CDR2 FQNEAQ. Trimming removed 1 base from V and 4 bases from J, with 13 bases in between. The CDR3 is 15 residues long. The CDR3 reads CASSLDTGKGETQYF. CDR3 nucleotides: TGTGCCAGCAGCTTAGATACAGGGAAGGGAGAGACCCAGTACTTC.

This chain links TRBV18 with TRBJ2-7, with 9 nucleotides matching TRBD2. Trimming took 3 bases from V and 2 from J; bases not matched to a gene: 5. Germline CDR1 KGHSH, CDR2 LQKENI. The CDR3 runs to 15 residues. The CDR3, as DNA: TGTGCCAGCTCACCCGGACTAGCGAATACCTACGAGCAGTACTTC. Its translation is CASSPGLANTYEQYF.

This clonotype was observed many times. The V gene is TRBV5-1, the J gene TRBJ2-5, with 7 bases that match TRBD1. The CDR3 totals 16 residues. The germline V gene has CDR1 SGHRS and CDR2 YFSETQ. V lost 2 bases, J lost 3 bases, and 10 bases stayed unmatched. The CDR3 protein is CASSFNVGQSKETQYF. The CDR3 DNA follows: TGCGCCAGCAGCTTTAATGTGGGACAGTCAAAAGAGACCCAGTACTTC.

At least ten counts were recorded for this clonotype. V gene TRBV20-1 combines with J gene TRBJ2-3; 8 bases match TRBD2. The V segment lost 1 base and the J segment 2 bases; nucleotides outside the gene matches: 8. The CDR3 loop spans 16 amino acids. Germline V gives CDR1 DFQATT, CDR2 SNEGSKA (reference sequence). Here the CDR3 DNA reads TGCAGTGCTAGAGGGTCCCGGACTAGCAACACAGATACGCAGTATTTT. Encoded protein: CSARGSRTSNTDTQYF.

This clonotype has a count of ten or more. The rearrangement uses TRBV28 and TRBJ1-4; TRBD1 might be the D (6 bases). The CDR3 covers 16 residues. V lost 4 bases and J lost 6, with 18 bases in between. Germline assignment: CDR1 MDHEN and CDR2 SYDVKM. The CDR3 DNA is TGTGCCAGCAGTTCAGGGGCAAGGGGCCCGTATGAAAAACTGTTTTTT. It encodes CASSSGARGPYEKLFF.

This clonotype was counted at least ten times. This rearrangement joins TRBV11-2 to TRBJ1-1; the D gene is possibly TRBD1 (6 bases). Germline CDR1 is SGHAT and CDR2 is FQNNGV. CDR3 length: 15 amino acids. V lost 3 bases and J lost 2, with 13 bases in between. The chain's CDR3 is CASSFAGTLNTEAFF. CDR3 DNA: TGTGCCAGCAGCTTCGCCGGGACACTTAACACTGAAGCTTTCTTT.

This clonotype occurred many times. This chain links TRBV11-1 with TRBJ2-7, with TRBD1 identical over 7 bases. The CDR3 sequence is 16 residues long. V lost 2 bases, J lost 3 bases, and 10 bases stayed unmatched. Germline CDR1 and CDR2: SGHAT and FQDESV (reference sequence). CDR3 coding DNA: TGTGCCAGCAGCTTATCCCCTCGACAGGGCGGCTACGAGCAGTACTTC. It yields the protein CASSLSPRQGGYEQYF.

This clonotype was observed many times. The chain recombines TRBV6-5 with TRBJ2-1, with 8 bases fitting TRBD1. The CDR3 length is 14 residues. Germline-derived CDR1 and CDR2 are MNHEY and SVGAGI. The junction had 4 bases not matched to a gene; V was cut back by 0 bases and J by 9 bases. The CDR3 spells CASSYSGQGIEQFF. DNA for the CDR3: TGTGCCAGCAGTTACTCAGGACAGGGTATTGAGCAGTTCTTC.

This clonotype was seen more than once but under ten times. The chain carries TRBV19 and TRBJ2-7; possibly TRBD2 for D (5 bases). Trimming took 3 bases from V and 3 from J, leaving 18 bases between them. This CDR3 has 16 residues. Looked up from germline, CDR1 is LNHDA and CDR2 is SQIVND (reference sequence). CDR3 loop: CASSITRGLQRYEQYF. DNA for the CDR3: TGTGCCAGTAGTATCACCCGAGGACTCCAACGCTACGAGCAGTACTTC.

The J gene is TRBJ2-3, the V gene TRBV24-1; TRBD1 or TRBD2 may be the D gene (6 bases each). V gave up 3 bases and J gave up 4 bases, with 19 bases separating them. There are 17 residues in the CDR3. The germline V gene encodes CDR1 KGHDR and CDR2 SFDVKD. The CDR3 coding sequence is TGTGCCACCAGTGATCGTGGTTCGGGGGCCCGGGCAGATACGCAGTATTTT. This codes for CATSDRGSGARADTQYF.

CDR3: CASSPWGTGAREQYF. The CDR3 nucleotides are TGTGCCAGCAGCCCTTGGGGGACAGGGGCGCGGGAGCAGTACTTC. The chain employs TRBV14 and TRBJ2-7; 10 bases fit TRBD1. CDR3 length equals 15 residues. Germline V lookup: CDR1 SGHDN, CDR2 FVKESK. The V gene end was trimmed by 4 bases and the J gene end by 7 bases; junction bases not matched to a gene: 10.

This clonotype was observed a handful of times. The rearrangement uses TRBV5-6 and TRBJ2-3; D is perhaps TRBD1 (6 bases). The CDR3 has 15 amino acids. V shed 0 bases and J shed 3 bases, with 11 bases lying between them. Germline values: CDR1 SGHDT, CDR2 YYEEEE. The CDR3 here is CASSLAVGATDTQYF. The CDR3 nucleotides are TGTGCCAGCAGCTTGGCTGTGGGGGCAACAGATACGCAGTATTTT. Drawing the rest from reference TRBV5-6 and TRBJ2-3, the complete variable domain is DAGVTQSPTHLIKTRGQQVTLRCSPKSGHDTVSWYQQALGQGPQFIFQYYEEEERQRGNFPDRFSGHQFPNYSSELNVNALLLGDSALYLCASSLAVGATDTQYFGPGTRLTVL.

This clonotype was picked up a small number of times. Here the CDR3 DNA reads TGTGCCAGCAGCTTGTCAGACCCCCCGGAGACCCAGTACTTC. Residues: CASSLSDPPETQYF. The rearrangement links TRBV13 to TRBJ2-5; D not resolved. Germline V gene lookup returns CDR1 PRHDT and CDR2 FYEKMQ (reference sequence). Trimming stripped 3 bases from V and 5 bases from J, with 13 bases between. CDR3 length equals 14 residues.

The gene calls are TRBV6-2 or TRBV6-3 and TRBJ1-1, with a weak D call TRBD1 (5 bases). The V gene lost 6 bases and the J gene lost 3 bases, with 11 bases spanning the gap. CDR3 size: 13 residues. Germline V gene data show CDR1 as MNHEY and CDR2 as SVGEGT. CDR3 in DNA: TGTGCCAGCAGCCGAGGACATTACACTGAAGCTTTCTTT. It specifies CASSRGHYTEAFF.

In the case of this clonotype: A clone one base away is much larger, so this may be a read error. In DNA form, the CDR3 reads TGTGCCAGCAGCTTAGGGTGGGCGTCCCGGAATGAGCAGTTCTTC. Protein: CASSLGWASRNEQFF. This chain joins TRBV7-2 and TRBJ2-1, with D unresolved. V was pared by 1 base and J by 7 bases, with 14 bases between. Germline CDR1 is SGHTA and CDR2 is FQGNSA. The length of the CDR3 is 15 residues.

The chain combines TRBV5-1 with TRBJ2-5; 16 bases match TRBD2. The CDR3 length is 17 residues. J lost 5 bases, V lost 4 bases, and 8 bases had no gene match. Germline loops: CDR1 SGHRS, CDR2 YFSETQ. The DNA for the CDR3 is TGCGCCAGCAGCCAGGGACTAGCGGGAGGGCTTGAGGAGACCCAGTACTTC. Translating gives CASSQGLAGGLEETQYF.